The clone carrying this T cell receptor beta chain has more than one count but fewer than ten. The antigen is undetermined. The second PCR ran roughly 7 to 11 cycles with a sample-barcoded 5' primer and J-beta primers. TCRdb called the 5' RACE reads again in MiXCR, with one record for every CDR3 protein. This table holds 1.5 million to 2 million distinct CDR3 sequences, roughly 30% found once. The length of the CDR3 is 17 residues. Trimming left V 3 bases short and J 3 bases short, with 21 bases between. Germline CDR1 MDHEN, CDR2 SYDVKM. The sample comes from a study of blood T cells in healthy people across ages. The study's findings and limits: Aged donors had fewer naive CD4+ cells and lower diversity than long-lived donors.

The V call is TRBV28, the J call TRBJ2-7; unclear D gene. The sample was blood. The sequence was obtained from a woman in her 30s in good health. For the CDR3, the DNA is TGTGCCAGCAGTTTTCCCCTTACAAGAGCCCTATACTACGAGCAGTACTTC. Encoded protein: CASSFPLTRALYYEQYF.